A selection of T cell receptor beta chains follows, all from one sample in a study of OX40 agonist ivuxolimab in advanced cancers. Generated by immunoSEQ multiplex PCR, the TCRdb table keeps only in-frame clones and is missing some. The top ten clones hold more than 20% of a sample with about 20,000 clones, about 87% of them seen once. The sequences come from CD4+ or CD8+ T cells sorted from blood, collected in a trial of the OX40 agonist ivuxolimab. These receptors were taken from an adult with an advanced solid tumor such as melanoma, head and neck, liver or kidney cancer. Each CDR3 is given with its conserved first and last residue. A D gene is named only where the DNA matches it firmly. For some rows the clone size is stated as once, few or many, or as a class when expanded; others skip it.

-	TRBV6-5	16	TRBJ2-5	-	CASSYSGEGYQETQYF	TGTGCCAGCAGTTACTCTGGAGAGGGATACCAAGAGACCCAGTACTTC
-	TRBV5-6	14	TRBJ1-4	-	CASSLAGLSEKLFF	TGTGCCAGCAGCTTGGCAGGGCTTTCGGAAAAACTGTTTTTT
-	TRBV7-9	13	TRBJ2-1	-	CARGDSGDNEQFF	TGTGCCAGAGGGGACAGCGGGGACAATGAGCAGTTCTTC
-	TRBV2	14	TRBJ1-2	-	CARTETGTALGYTF	TGTGCCAGGACTGAGACCGGGACTGCCTTGGGCTACACCTTC
-	TRBV10-2	12	TRBJ2-1	-	CASSWSTYEQFF	TGCGCCAGCAGTTGGTCGACCTATGAGCAGTTCTTC
-	TRBV4-3	15	TRBJ2-3	few	CASSQDPGSTDTQYF	TGCGCCAGCAGCCAAGATCCCGGGAGCACAGATACGCAGTATTTT
-	TRBV7-8	16	TRBJ2-7	-	CASSSSGGRTSYEQYF	TGTGCCAGCAGCTCTTCGGGGGGCCGGACTTCTTACGAGCAGTACTTC
TRBD2	TRBV28	17	TRBJ2-1	-	CASSPQPSLAGRNEQFF	TGTGCCAGCAGTCCCCAACCCTCTCTAGCGGGGAGGAATGAGCAGTTCTTC
-	TRBV6-5	12	TRBJ1-2	-	CASKSGGVDYTF	TGTGCCAGTAAAAGTGGGGGTGTCGACTACACCTTC
-	TRBV7-2	12	TRBJ1-5	once	CASSQPNQPQHF	TGTGCCAGCAGCCAGCCTAATCAGCCCCAGCATTTT
-	TRBV27	15	TRBJ1-2	-	CASSPGPTGKGGYTF	TGTGCCAGCAGTCCTGGCCCAACAGGGAAGGGCGGCTACACCTTC
-	TRBV29-1	16	TRBJ2-2	-	CSVEGGSGLNTGELFF	TGCAGCGTTGAAGGAGGATCAGGACTGAACACCGGGGAGCTGTTTTTT
-	TRBV7-2	13	TRBJ2-7	-	CASSPGRGYEQYF	TGTGCCAGCAGCCCCGGCAGGGGCTACGAGCAGTACTTC
-	TRBV29-1	15	TRBJ2-7	-	CSVAPRGGILYEQYF	TGCAGCGTAGCCCCGAGGGGAGGTATACTCTACGAGCAGTACTTC
-	TRBV28	12	TRBJ1-2	-	CASSRMKYGYTF	TGTGCCAGCAGCCGGATGAAATATGGCTACACCTTC
-	TRBV6-5	11	TRBJ1-1	-	CASSYGQEAFF	TGTGCCAGCAGTTACGGGCAGGAAGCTTTCTTT
-	TRBV13	14	TRBJ2-1	-	CASSHRDDYNEQFF	TGTGCCAGCAGCCACAGGGACGACTACAATGAGCAGTTCTTC
-	TRBV9	13	TRBJ2-7	-	CASSVGAGTEQYF	TGTGCCAGCAGCGTAGGGGCAGGGACCGAGCAGTACTTC
-	TRBV14	17	TRBJ2-1	once	CASSQDRTGSSYNEQFF	TGTGCCAGCAGCCAAGATAGAACAGGTAGCTCCTACAATGAGCAGTTCTTC
TRBD1	TRBV4-2	16	TRBJ2-7	-	CASSQDRTGGGNEQYF	TGTGCCAGCAGCCAAGATAGGACAGGGGGCGGGAACGAGCAGTACTTC
-	TRBV4-2	14	TRBJ1-1	-	CASSFGGTNTEAFF	TGTGCCAGCAGCTTTGGGGGCACAAACACTGAAGCTTTCTTT
-	TRBV6-5	13	TRBJ1-4	-	CAAGAPLDEKLFF	TGTGCCGCCGGGGCACCCCTAGATGAAAAACTGTTTTTT
TRBD2	TRBV9	15	TRBJ2-5	once	CASSLAGGIQETQYF	TGTGCCAGCAGCCTAGCGGGGGGGATCCAAGAGACCCAGTACTTC